This T cell receptor (beta chain) was recorded in a study of T-cell reconstitution after alpha-beta-depleted transplantation in children. Unmatched junction bases numbered 5, after V lost 3 bases and J lost 2 bases. Looked up from germline, CDR1 is KGHSH and CDR2 is LQKENI. The CDR3 has 15 amino acids. As it was prepared, the TCRbeta library received unique molecular identifiers. In TCRdb, the PCR reads were re-called with MiXCR into one record per CDR3 protein. The top ten hold 2.4% of the sample, which has some 350,000 distinct CDR3 sequences, about a tenth seen once. The receptor was isolated from a human donor who donated a stem cell graft to a child with acute lymphoblastic leukemia. The specimen comprised PBMCs from the stem cell graft donor, sampled from the stem cell graft. This chain links TRBV18 with TRBJ2-3; 7 bases map to TRBD2. The CDR3, as DNA: TGTGCCAGCTCACCGACTAGCAGATACACAGATACGCAGTATTTT. Its translation is CASSPTSRYTDTQYF.